The source of this TCR beta chain is a study of T-cell memory formation after mild COVID-19. 5'RACE primed from the constant segment yielded TCR alpha and TCR beta cDNA libraries bearing sample barcodes and UMIs. Via MiXCR, TCRdb re-called the 5' RACE reads, giving one row per CDR3 protein. The top ten clones hold less than 15% of a sample with roughly 320,000 distinct CDR3 sequences, around 28% of them seen once. This CDR3 spans 15 amino acids. Germline CDR1 KGHSH, CDR2 LQKENI. Trimming stripped 2 bases from V and 0 bases from J, with 11 bases between. General study results and limits: Clones contracting over day 15 to 85 were CD4/CD8 balanced, with later expanders leaning CD4+. Detection of some responders pre-infection suggested pre-existing cross-reactive memory T cells participated. The CD4+ clones that contracted clustered mainly within CM and EM, and the CD8+ clones concentrated in EMRA.

This clonotype turned up a few times. Its matching antigen is unknown. This sequence was found in an adult woman who had mild COVID-19 (a few samples of this study predate the infection). Cell type and time point are not known. Sequences were obtained from PBMCs or a T cell subset sorted from them (not recorded which). This sequence joins TRBV18 and TRBJ2-7; D unclear. CDR3 residues: CASSPGSYSSYEQYF. CDR3 nucleotide sequence: TGTGCCAGCTCACCAGGATCCTATTCCTCCTACGAGCAGTACTTC.